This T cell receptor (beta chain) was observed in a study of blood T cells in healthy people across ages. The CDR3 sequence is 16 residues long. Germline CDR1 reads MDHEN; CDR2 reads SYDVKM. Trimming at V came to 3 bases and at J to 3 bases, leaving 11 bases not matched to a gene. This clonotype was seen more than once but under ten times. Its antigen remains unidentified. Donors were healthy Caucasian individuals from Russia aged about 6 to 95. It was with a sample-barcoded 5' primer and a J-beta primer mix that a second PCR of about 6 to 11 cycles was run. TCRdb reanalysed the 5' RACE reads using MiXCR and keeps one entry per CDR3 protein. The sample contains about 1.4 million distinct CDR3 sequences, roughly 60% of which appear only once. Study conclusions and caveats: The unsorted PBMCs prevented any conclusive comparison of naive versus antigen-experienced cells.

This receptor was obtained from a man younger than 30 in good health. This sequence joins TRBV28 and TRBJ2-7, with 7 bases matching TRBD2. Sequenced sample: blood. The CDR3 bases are TGTGCCAGCAGTTTTGGCCAACGGGGGGTAAGCTACGAGCAGTACTTC. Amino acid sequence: CASSFGQRGVSYEQYF.